Listed below are T cell receptor beta chains from one sample, sequenced in a study of blood T cell repertoires in COVID-19. Only in-frame clones appear in the TCRdb table, and some are missing; sequencing was by immunoSEQ multiplex PCR. The data hold fewer than 350,000 clones, with 85% observed a single time. Sequences were obtained from PBMCs or T cells enriched from blood (not recorded which). Receptors were obtained from a woman aged 30 to 39 who had been exposed to COVID-19. Each CDR3 is given with its conserved first and last residue. Fields, in order: D gene, J gene, V gene, CDR3 length, clone size, CDR3 protein, CDR3 DNA. A D gene is named only where the DNA matches it firmly. The size of a clone is reported for some rows only, either as once, few or many, or as a class for expanded clones.

d_call: NA
j_call: TRBJ2-7
v_call: TRBV28
cdr3_length: 17
clone_size: NA
cdr3_aa: CASSSLLSGTISYEQYF
cdr3_nt: TGTGCCAGCAGTTCCCTCCTATCCGGGACAATCTCCTACGAGCAGTACTTC

d_call: NA
j_call: TRBJ2-5
v_call: TRBV10-1
cdr3_length: 14
clone_size: NA
cdr3_aa: CASSEDRKAETQYF
cdr3_nt: TGCGCCAGCAGTGAGGACAGGAAGGCGGAGACCCAGTACTTC

d_call: NA
j_call: TRBJ2-7
v_call: TRBV5-1
cdr3_length: 13
clone_size: NA
cdr3_aa: CASSYQGYYEQYF
cdr3_nt: TGCGCCAGCAGCTATCAGGGATACTACGAGCAGTACTTC

d_call: NA
j_call: TRBJ2-2
v_call: TRBV7-2
cdr3_length: 14
clone_size: NA
cdr3_aa: CASSLGGPIGELFF
cdr3_nt: TGTGCCAGCAGCTTAGGGGGCCCAATCGGGGAGCTGTTTTTT

d_call: TRBD1
j_call: TRBJ1-2
v_call: TRBV4-3
cdr3_length: 15
clone_size: NA
cdr3_aa: CASSQDLGTGIAYTF
cdr3_nt: TGCGCCAGCAGCCAAGATTTAGGGACAGGGATAGCCTACACCTTC

d_call: TRBD1
j_call: TRBJ2-1
v_call: TRBV7-9
cdr3_length: 17
clone_size: once
cdr3_aa: CASSPPTGQGSYNEQFF
cdr3_nt: TGTGCCAGCAGCCCCCCTACGGGACAGGGCTCCTACAATGAGCAGTTCTTC

d_call: NA
j_call: TRBJ1-1
v_call: TRBV30
cdr3_length: 9
clone_size: NA
cdr3_aa: CAWGREAFF
cdr3_nt: TGTGCCTGGGGGAGGGAAGCTTTCTTT

d_call: NA
j_call: TRBJ1-4
v_call: TRBV27
cdr3_length: 16
clone_size: NA
cdr3_aa: CASSPRAPPTNEKLFF
cdr3_nt: TGTGCCAGCAGTCCGCGGGCACCCCCAACTAATGAAAAACTGTTTTTT

d_call: NA
j_call: TRBJ1-5
v_call: TRBV27
cdr3_length: 13
clone_size: NA
cdr3_aa: CASSGGSNQPQHF
cdr3_nt: TGTGCCAGCAGCGGGGGGAGCAATCAGCCCCAGCATTTT

d_call: NA
j_call: TRBJ2-1
v_call: TRBV30
cdr3_length: 14
clone_size: NA
cdr3_aa: CAWSPGFGYNEQFF
cdr3_nt: TGTGCCTGGAGTCCCGGTTTCGGCTACAATGAGCAGTTCTTC

d_call: NA
j_call: TRBJ1-5
v_call: TRBV3-1/TRBV3-2
cdr3_length: 15
clone_size: few
cdr3_aa: CASSQDHRANQPQHF
cdr3_nt: TGTGCCAGCAGCCAAGATCACAGGGCCAATCAGCCCCAGCATTTT

d_call: TRBD1
j_call: TRBJ1-3
v_call: TRBV5-4
cdr3_length: 17
clone_size: NA
cdr3_aa: CASGVGGDRGNGNTIYF
cdr3_nt: TGTGCCAGCGGAGTGGGAGGGGACAGGGGGAATGGAAACACCATATATTTT

d_call: TRBD1
j_call: TRBJ1-4
v_call: TRBV25-1
cdr3_length: 16
clone_size: NA
cdr3_aa: CASRTGQGSCGEKLFF
cdr3_nt: TGTGCCAGCAGGACGGGACAGGGAAGCTGTGGTGAAAAACTGTTTTTT

d_call: TRBD2
j_call: TRBJ2-2
v_call: TRBV5-1
cdr3_length: 17
clone_size: few
cdr3_aa: CASSLARGLAGAGELFF
cdr3_nt: TGCGCCAGCAGCTTGGCCCGGGGACTAGCGGGAGCCGGGGAGCTGTTTTTT

d_call: TRBD1
j_call: TRBJ1-2
v_call: TRBV6-5
cdr3_length: 13
clone_size: NA
cdr3_aa: CASRTGQLLGYTF
cdr3_nt: TGTGCCAGCAGGACGGGACAGCTCCTTGGCTACACCTTC

d_call: TRBD2
j_call: TRBJ2-1
v_call: TRBV5-5
cdr3_length: 18
clone_size: once
cdr3_aa: CASSHWRASGRGTNEQFF
cdr3_nt: TGTGCCAGCTCCCATTGGAGGGCTAGCGGGAGAGGGACGAATGAGCAGTTCTTC

d_call: NA
j_call: TRBJ2-2
v_call: TRBV7-3
cdr3_length: 15
clone_size: NA
cdr3_aa: CASSLGGRTTGELFF
cdr3_nt: TGTGCCAGCAGCTTAGGGGGCAGAACCACCGGGGAGCTGTTTTTT

d_call: TRBD1
j_call: TRBJ1-1
v_call: TRBV19
cdr3_length: 15
clone_size: NA
cdr3_aa: CASRRPGGFATEAFF
cdr3_nt: TGTGCCAGTAGGAGACCAGGGGGGTTTGCGACTGAAGCTTTCTTT